A selection of T cell receptor beta chains follows, all from one sample in a study of regulatory T cells in long-lasting Graves disease. TCRdb reprocessed the multiplex PCR reads with MiXCR, giving one entry per CDR3 protein. The data contain 620,000 or so distinct CDR3 sequences, roughly 15% of them singletons. This sample was shared with a second study, whose subject was T cells in Graves' hyperthyroidism and ophthalmopathy.

This specimen was peripheral blood mononuclear cells (PBMCs), taken at new diagnosis, from a patient treated with antithyroid drugs. Source of these receptors: a woman aged 30 to 39 with Graves disease. Both conserved end residues are part of each CDR3. Fields, in order: CDR3 length, clone size, V gene, D gene, J gene, CDR3 DNA, CDR3 protein. The D gene is left open where the match is weak. Size is omitted from some rows. Given values are once, few, many or a class for expanded clones.

len: 14; abundance: few; v_gene: TRBV9; d_gene: .; j_gene: TRBJ1-2; CDR3nt: TGTGCCAGCAGCGTAGATAGGGGTCCCTATGGCTACACCTTC; CDR3aa: CASSVDRGPYGYTF
len: 12; abundance: .; v_gene: TRBV20-1; d_gene: .; j_gene: TRBJ2-2; CDR3nt: TGCAGTGCTACGGGGAACACCGGGGAGCTGTTTTTT; CDR3aa: CSATGNTGELFF
len: 15; abundance: .; v_gene: TRBV15; d_gene: .; j_gene: TRBJ2-1; CDR3nt: TGTGCCACCAGCAGAGATCTAGCTGAGTACAATGAGCAGTTCTTC; CDR3aa: CATSRDLAEYNEQFF
len: 12; abundance: few; v_gene: TRBV6-1; d_gene: TRBD1; j_gene: TRBJ1-5; CDR3nt: TGTGCCAGCGGCAGGGGGAATCAGCCCCAGCATTTT; CDR3aa: CASGRGNQPQHF
len: 16; abundance: .; v_gene: TRBV24-1; d_gene: TRBD2; j_gene: TRBJ2-2; CDR3nt: TGTGCCACCAGTGGACTAGCGGGAGAAGGTCGCGGGGAGCTGTTTTTT; CDR3aa: CATSGLAGEGRGELFF
len: 16; abundance: few; v_gene: TRBV11-2; d_gene: .; j_gene: TRBJ2-6; CDR3nt: TGTGCCAGCAGCTTAGCCCGCCTCTCTGGGGCCAACGTCCTGACTTTC; CDR3aa: CASSLARLSGANVLTF
len: 12; abundance: many; v_gene: TRBV3-1; d_gene: .; j_gene: TRBJ2-7; CDR3nt: TGTGCCAGCAGCCATGAGGGGTACGAGCAGTACTTC; CDR3aa: CASSHEGYEQYF
len: 15; abundance: many; v_gene: TRBV28; d_gene: .; j_gene: TRBJ2-4; CDR3nt: TGTGCCAGCAGCTCGCGGGGGCCCGCCAAAAACATTCAGTACTTC; CDR3aa: CASSSRGPAKNIQYF
len: 15; abundance: .; v_gene: TRBV24-1; d_gene: .; j_gene: TRBJ2-5; CDR3nt: TGTGCCACCAGTGATACTTTGGGGGCGGGGGAGACCCAGTACTTC; CDR3aa: CATSDTLGAGETQYF
len: 18; abundance: few; v_gene: TRBV28; d_gene: TRBD1; j_gene: TRBJ1-6; CDR3nt: TGTGCCAGCGAGACCCCAATAGGACAGGAGGGGGATAATTCACCCCTCCACTTT; CDR3aa: CASETPIGQEGDNSPLHF
len: 17; abundance: few; v_gene: TRBV7-9; d_gene: .; j_gene: TRBJ2-2; CDR3nt: TGTGCCAGCAGCTTAGCGGGCGTCCAAGGTTTTGCCGGGGAGCTGTTTTTT; CDR3aa: CASSLAGVQGFAGELFF